These 13 T cell receptor beta chains were all obtained from the same sample, sequenced in a study of technical replicates of blood from several donors. The repertoire was sequenced with immunoSEQ multiplex PCR; TCRdb's copy has only in-frame clones and lacks some. The sample holds over 85,000 clones, about 95% seen once. Material for sequencing was T cells isolated from PBMCs. The receptors originated from a human donor in good health.

The gene calls are TRBV4-3 and TRBJ2-3; 7 bases agree with TRBD2. The V gene end was trimmed by 0 bases and the J gene end by 5 bases; junction bases not matched to a gene: 8. The CDR3 runs 16 residues. The germline gives CDR1 LGHNA, CDR2 YSLEER. The CDR3 DNA sequence: TGCGCCAGCAGCCAAGATGGGGCGGGAGCGGGAGATACGCAGTATTTT. Translation: CASSQDGAGAGDTQYF.

V gene TRBV5-6 combines with J gene TRBJ1-3; possible D gene TRBD1, 6 bases. Germline V gene lookup returns CDR1 SGHDT and CDR2 YYEEEE. CDR3 length equals 17 residues. V lost 4 bases and J lost 2, with 19 bases in between. The CDR3 nucleotides are TGTGCCAGCAGCCGCCCGGGTTCAAGGGACACTGGAAACACCATATATTTT. It yields the protein CASSRPGSRDTGNTIYF. Using reference TRBV5-6 and TRBJ1-3 for the parts outside the CDR3, the full variable domain is DAGVTQSPTHLIKTRGQQVTLRCSPKSGHDTVSWYQQALGQGPQFIFQYYEEEERQRGNFPDRFSGHQFPNYSSELNVNALLLGDSALYLCASSRPGSRDTGNTIYFGEGSWLTVV.

The V call is TRBV9, the J call TRBJ1-2, with D uncertain. The CDR3 has 14 amino acids. Germline lookup yields CDR1 SGDLS and CDR2 YYNGEE. V was pared by 3 bases and J by 7 bases, with 16 bases between. The CDR3 sequence: CASSGDTPAVGYTF. The DNA of the CDR3 is TGTGCCAGCAGCGGCGACACACCAGCGGTTGGCTACACCTTC.

This clone was observed once. V is TRBV7-9 and J is TRBJ1-4; TRBD1 aligns across 8 bases. Germline V gene data show CDR1 as SEHNR and CDR2 as FQNEAQ (reference sequence). Germline trimming cut 5 bases from V and 2 bases from J; bases unmatched to any gene: 7. The CDR3 loop spans 16 amino acids. The CDR3 DNA is TGTGCCAGCAGCGAACAGGGGGTATGGACTAATGAAAAACTGTTTTTT. Translation: CASSEQGVWTNEKLFF.

The chain links TRBV19 to TRBJ1-5, with TRBD1 matching over 7 bases. CDR3 length: 15 amino acids. Germline CDR1 and CDR2: LNHDA and SQIVND (reference sequence). The ends lost 5 bases at V and 5 bases at J; junction bases unmatched: 9. The CDR3 spells CASSWSGGIYQPQHF. The CDR3 DNA reads TGTGCCAGTAGTTGGTCAGGGGGAATATATCAGCCCCAGCATTTT.

The chain uses TRBV6-6 and TRBJ1-1, with a tentative D call TRBD1 (5 bases). In germline, CDR1 is MNHNY, CDR2 SVGAGI (reference sequence). The V gene lost 4 bases and the J gene lost 5 bases, with 11 bases spanning the gap. There are 13 residues in the CDR3. The CDR3 DNA sequence: TGTGCCAGCAGTTTGCAGGGTACTACTGAAGCTTTCTTT. It codes for CASSLQGTTEAFF.

This chain uses TRBV6-4 with TRBJ2-1; 8 bases agree with TRBD2. Germline V gene data show CDR1 as MRHNA and CDR2 as SNTAGT. V trimming: 8 bases; J trimming: 7 bases; junction bases outside the gene matches: 19. The CDR3 is made up of 17 amino acids. The CDR3 protein is CASSGLVAGALRNEQFF. As DNA, the CDR3 is TGTGCCAGCTCGGGACTAGTGGCGGGAGCTCTCCGGAATGAGCAGTTCTTC.

The genes are TRBV19 and TRBJ1-1; D gene unclear. This CDR3 is built from 13 residues. Looked up from germline, CDR1 is LNHDA and CDR2 is SQIVND (reference sequence). V gave up 7 bases and J gave up 3 bases, with 12 bases separating them. DNA for the CDR3: TGTGCCAGTATGTGGGGAGCGGACACTGAAGCTTTCTTT. This codes for CASMWGADTEAFF.

CDR3 DNA sequence: TGTGCCAGTAGTCGACAGTGGAACACTGAAGCTTTCTTT. Its translation is CASSRQWNTEAFF. The chain recombines TRBV19 with TRBJ1-1, with D tentatively TRBD1 (5 bases). CDR1 is LNHDA and CDR2 is SQIVND in the germline V gene (reference sequence). This CDR3 region has 13 residues. V was pared by 5 bases and J by 1 base, with 8 bases between.

The chain has TRBV5-4 and TRBJ2-2; 7 nucleotides line up with TRBD2. The CDR3 runs to 16 residues. The V gene's germline CDR1 is SGHNT and CDR2 YYREEE (reference sequence). The V and J ends lost 1 base and 5 bases, in that order; junction bases with no gene match: 8. The CDR3, as DNA: TGTGCCAGCAGCTTGATAGGACTAGAGAAAACCGGGGAGCTGTTTTTT. It yields the protein CASSLIGLEKTGELFF.

The chain uses TRBV11-3 and TRBJ1-1; D call uncertain. Trimming removed 4 bases at V and 5 bases at J, with 8 bases between. CDR1 and CDR2 from the germline V gene are SGHNT and YENEEA. The CDR3 totals 12 residues. Written as DNA, the CDR3 is TGTGCCAGCAGCTATACAAATACTGAAGCTTTCTTT. This translates into CASSYTNTEAFF.

This clone appeared a single time. The rearrangement joins TRBV9 to TRBJ1-3; TRBD1 matches 12 bases. Losses at the gene ends were 4 bases for V and 2 bases for J; bases not matched to a gene: 7. CDR1 is SGDLS, CDR2 YYNGEE, per germline. This CDR3 is built from 17 residues. In nucleotides, the CDR3 is TGTGCCAGCAGCCACGGGACAGGGGGCGATGCTGGAAACACCATATATTTT. It codes for CASSHGTGGDAGNTIYF.

The CDR3 DNA follows: TGTGCCATCAGCAGGGACAGTAGTCAAGAGACCCAGTACTTC. It yields the protein CAISRDSSQETQYF. The J gene is TRBJ2-5, the V gene TRBV10-3, with 7 bases aligning to TRBD1. CDR1 is ENHRY, CDR2 SYGVKD, per germline. This CDR3 spans 14 amino acids. Trimming removed 6 bases from V and 2 bases from J; junction bases left unmatched: 6.